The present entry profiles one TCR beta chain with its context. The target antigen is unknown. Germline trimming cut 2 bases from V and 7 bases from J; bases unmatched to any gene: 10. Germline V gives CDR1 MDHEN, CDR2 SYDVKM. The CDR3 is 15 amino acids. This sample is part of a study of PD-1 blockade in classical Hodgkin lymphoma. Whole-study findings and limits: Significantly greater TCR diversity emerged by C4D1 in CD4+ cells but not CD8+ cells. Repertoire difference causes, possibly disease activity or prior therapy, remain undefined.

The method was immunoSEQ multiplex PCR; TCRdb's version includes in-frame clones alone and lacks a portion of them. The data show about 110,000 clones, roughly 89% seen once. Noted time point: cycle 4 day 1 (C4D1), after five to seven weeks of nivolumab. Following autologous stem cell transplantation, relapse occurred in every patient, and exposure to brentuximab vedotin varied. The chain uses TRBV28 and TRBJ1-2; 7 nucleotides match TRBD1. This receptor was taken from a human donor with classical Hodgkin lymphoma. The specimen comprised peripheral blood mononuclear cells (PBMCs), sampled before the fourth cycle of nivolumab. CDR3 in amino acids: CASSLRPGGRAGYTF. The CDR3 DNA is TGTGCCAGCAGTTTACGGCCAGGGGGGCGCGCTGGCTACACCTTC.